The rows below give T cell receptor beta chains drawn from one sample of a study of OX40 agonist ivuxolimab in advanced cancers. The data were produced by immunoSEQ multiplex PCR, yet TCRdb's version contains in-frame clones alone and is incomplete. The data contain roughly 61,000 clones, roughly 90% of them singletons. Source: CD4+ or CD8+ T cells sorted from blood, taken in a trial of the OX40 agonist ivuxolimab. These receptors originate from an adult with an advanced solid tumor such as melanoma, head and neck, liver or kidney cancer. CDR3s include the opening cysteine and the closing phenylalanine or tryptophan. Fields, in order: CDR3 protein, CDR3 DNA, clone size, J gene, D gene, V gene. The D gene is left open where the match is weak. Rows give clone size only sometimes, using once, few, many, or a class for an expanded clone.

CAWSVQDNQPQHF,TGTGCCTGGAGTGTACAGGACAATCAGCCCCAGCATTTT,-,TRBJ1-5,-,TRBV30
CASSTYSNQPQHF,TGTGCCAGCAGTACCTATAGCAATCAGCCCCAGCATTTT,-,TRBJ1-5,-,TRBV6-5
CASSVAGDSGANVLTF,TGTGCCAGCAGCGTAGCCGGGGACTCTGGGGCCAACGTCCTGACTTTC,-,TRBJ2-6,-,TRBV9
CASSQARAPGNTIYF,TGCGCCAGCAGCCAAGCCAGGGCCCCTGGAAACACCATATATTTT,-,TRBJ1-3,-,TRBV4-1
CASSVDPDQPQHF,TGTGCCAGCAGCGTAGATCCTGACCAGCCCCAGCATTTT,-,TRBJ1-5,-,TRBV9
CASSRYNEQFF,TGTGCCAGCAGCCGCTACAATGAGCAGTTCTTC,-,TRBJ2-1,-,TRBV6-5
CASSSTRGAQYF,TGTGCCAGCAGCTCGACACGAGGGGCCCAGTACTTC,-,TRBJ2-5,-,TRBV7-9
CASSYSSGELHNEQFF,TGTGCCAGCAGTTACTCTAGTGGTGAGCTGCACAATGAGCAGTTCTTC,once,TRBJ2-1,-,TRBV6-5
CASSATAEAEQYF,TGTGCCAGCAGCGCGACAGCAGAGGCCGAGCAGTACTTC,-,TRBJ2-7,-,TRBV9
CASTGGSGNEQFF,TGCGCCAGCACCGGAGGAAGTGGGAATGAGCAGTTCTTC,once,TRBJ2-1,-,TRBV4-3
CATSRDWQPQHF,TGTGCCACCAGCAGAGATTGGCAGCCCCAGCATTTT,-,TRBJ1-5,-,TRBV15
CAWSRVAGYNEQFF,TGTGCCTGGAGTAGGGTAGCGGGCTACAATGAGCAGTTCTTC,once,TRBJ2-1,TRBD2,TRBV30
CASSLKGLTRNQPQHF,TGTGCCAGCAGCTTAAAAGGGTTGACCCGCAATCAGCCCCAGCATTTT,-,TRBJ1-5,-,TRBV7-2
CASSFPNQPQHF,TGTGCCAGCAGTTTCCCGAATCAGCCCCAGCATTTT,-,TRBJ1-5,-,TRBV28
CATDYGGNEQFF,TGTGCCACCGACTATGGGGGAAATGAGCAGTTCTTC,-,TRBJ2-1,-,TRBV28
CASSENRGDQETQYF,TGTGCCAGCAGTGAAAACAGGGGAGACCAAGAGACCCAGTACTTC,-,TRBJ2-5,TRBD1,TRBV25-1